This T cell receptor (beta chain) was captured by sequencing in a study of blood T cell repertoires in COVID-19. Background on the study: Collection of acute and convalescent COVID-19 samples took place in the United States, Italy and Spain. T cells, B-cell-depleted T cells, or PBMCs provided the cDNA or gDNA that served as material.

As originally analysed: The assay estimated nucleated cells by amplifying reference gene primers. The data were produced by immunoSEQ multiplex PCR, yet TCRdb's version contains in-frame clones alone and is incomplete. V and J calls plus clone size are reproduced from that table; the DNA served to infer D and trimming. Of tens of thousands of clones in the sample, around 87% were seen once. The germline V gene encodes CDR1 MRHNA and CDR2 SNTAGT. The CDR3 totals 14 residues. V gave up 4 bases and J gave up 7 bases; unmatched junction bases: 2. The clonotype comes from a woman in her sixties with active COVID-19. The sample comprised peripheral blood. V is TRBV6-4 and J is TRBJ2-1; 12 bases line up with TRBD2. Written as DNA, the CDR3 is TGTGCCAGCAGTGTACTAGCGGGAGGAAATGAGCAGTTCTTC. Amino acid sequence: CASSVLAGGNEQFF.